The entry below gives a single T cell receptor (beta chain) sequence along with its context. Antigen: not known. This specimen belongs to a study of Ad26.COV2.S vaccination and SARS-CoV-2 variants. Overall study: Ad26.COV2.S given intramuscularly, once or twice 56 days apart.

The treatment was: some 20 received Ad26.COV2.S at low or high dose, single or two shots; roughly five received placebo; per-sample allocation not given. Day 63 after the first injection of vaccine or placebo was the sampling time. CDR3 size: 13 residues. Germline V CDR1 and CDR2: SGHTA, FQGNSA. Trimming pared 7 bases from V and 6 bases from J, leaving 13 bases between. Using immunoSEQ multiplex PCR, the repertoire was profiled, and TCRdb retains in-frame clones only, with some absent. The sample includes about 320,000 clones, around 81% of them seen just once. Whole-study results and caveats: Post-vaccination spike-specific CD8+ and CD4+ T cell responses reportedly had substantial breadth.

This chain links TRBV7-2 with TRBJ2-1; no clear D. The sequence was obtained from a person between 18 and 60 years old who received the Ad26.COV2.S COVID-19 vaccine or a placebo. The specimen comprised peripheral blood, sampled in a trial of Ad26.COV2.S vaccine versus placebo. The DNA for the CDR3 is TGTGCCAGCAACCGAAGAGGCCCCAATGAGCAGTTCTTC. It codes for CASNRRGPNEQFF.